These T cell receptor beta chains were read from a single sample in a study of blood T cell repertoires in COVID-19. Clones were read by immunoSEQ multiplex PCR, and TCRdb kept only the in-frame ones, dropping some. The sample has some 150,000 clones, 65% to 90% seen once; the top ten hold 12%. The sequenced material came from peripheral blood. These receptor sequences come from a woman aged 60-75 years with COVID-19, enrolled during active disease. CDR3s include the opening cysteine and the closing phenylalanine or tryptophan. Each record gives: clone size, V gene, J gene, D gene, CDR3 protein, CDR3 DNA. The D gene is left open where the match is weak. A clone size is listed for some rows: how often the clone was seen (once, few, many), or a class if it is expanded.

abundance: NA
v_gene: TRBV5-6
j_gene: TRBJ1-2
d_gene: TRBD1
CDR3aa: CASSSTQAGQGHLVGYTF
CDR3nt: TGTGCCAGCAGCTCAACGCAAGCCGGACAGGGCCACCTCGTAGGCTACACCTTC

abundance: NA
v_gene: TRBV15
j_gene: TRBJ1-2
d_gene: NA
CDR3aa: CATSTDDSRKIYTF
CDR3nt: TGTGCCACCAGCACTGATGACAGTAGGAAAATCTACACCTTC

abundance: NA
v_gene: TRBV9
j_gene: TRBJ1-4
d_gene: NA
CDR3aa: CASSVTGNNEKLFF
CDR3nt: TGTGCCAGCAGCGTAACAGGAAATAATGAAAAACTGTTTTTT

abundance: NA
v_gene: TRBV11-3
j_gene: TRBJ2-1
d_gene: TRBD2
CDR3aa: CASSLGGGRSYNEQFF
CDR3nt: TGTGCCAGCAGCTTAGGCGGGGGACGCTCCTACAATGAGCAGTTCTTC

abundance: few
v_gene: TRBV5-1
j_gene: TRBJ1-1
d_gene: NA
CDR3aa: CASSPLDGNTEAFF
CDR3nt: TGCGCCAGCAGCCCCCTAGACGGGAACACTGAAGCTTTCTTT

abundance: few
v_gene: TRBV7-9
j_gene: TRBJ1-6
d_gene: NA
CDR3aa: CASSQDGGGNSPLHF
CDR3nt: TGTGCCAGCAGTCAAGACGGCGGCGGGAATTCACCCCTCCACTTT

abundance: NA
v_gene: TRBV3-1/TRBV3-2
j_gene: TRBJ2-7
d_gene: NA
CDR3aa: CASSPTGSYEQYF
CDR3nt: TGTGCCAGCAGCCCCACAGGCTCCTACGAGCAGTACTTC

abundance: NA
v_gene: TRBV19
j_gene: TRBJ1-2
d_gene: NA
CDR3aa: CASMGRDTFGGYTF
CDR3nt: TGTGCCAGTATGGGGAGGGATACCTTCGGTGGCTACACCTTC

abundance: NA
v_gene: TRBV4-2
j_gene: TRBJ2-1
d_gene: NA
CDR3aa: CASSQARQSEQFF
CDR3nt: TGTGCCAGCAGCCAAGCCCGACAGAGTGAGCAGTTCTTC

abundance: NA
v_gene: TRBV14
j_gene: TRBJ2-5
d_gene: NA
CDR3aa: CASSQRDFQETQYF
CDR3nt: TGTGCCAGCAGCCAACGGGACTTTCAAGAGACCCAGTACTTC

abundance: NA
v_gene: TRBV19
j_gene: TRBJ1-2
d_gene: NA
CDR3aa: CASSIESGRYYGYTF
CDR3nt: TGTGCCAGTAGTATAGAAAGCGGACGGTACTATGGCTACACCTTC

abundance: NA
v_gene: TRBV3-1/TRBV3-2
j_gene: TRBJ1-1
d_gene: TRBD1
CDR3aa: CASSPWDRGTEAFF
CDR3nt: TGTGCCAGCAGCCCATGGGACAGGGGCACTGAAGCTTTCTTT

abundance: NA
v_gene: TRBV6-5
j_gene: TRBJ1-1
d_gene: NA
CDR3aa: CASAQGHTEAFF
CDR3nt: TGTGCCAGCGCGCAGGGCCACACTGAAGCTTTCTTT

abundance: NA
v_gene: TRBV25-1
j_gene: TRBJ2-2
d_gene: TRBD1
CDR3aa: CASRDRVGTGELFF
CDR3nt: TGTGCCAGCAGGGACAGGGTTGGCACCGGGGAGCTGTTTTTT

abundance: NA
v_gene: TRBV25-1
j_gene: TRBJ1-2
d_gene: NA
CDR3aa: CASSEMGRGPYGYTF
CDR3nt: TGTGCCAGCAGTGAAATGGGCAGGGGCCCCTATGGCTACACCTTC

abundance: once
v_gene: TRBV2
j_gene: TRBJ1-2
d_gene: NA
CDR3aa: CASSEGVSYGYTF
CDR3nt: TGTGCCAGCAGTGAGGGAGTCAGCTATGGCTACACCTTC

abundance: once
v_gene: TRBV20-1
j_gene: TRBJ2-7
d_gene: NA
CDR3aa: CSARQTDEQYF
CDR3nt: TGCAGTGCTAGACAGACTGACGAGCAGTACTTC

abundance: NA
v_gene: TRBV5-6
j_gene: TRBJ2-2
d_gene: NA
CDR3aa: CASSLVGGRSTGELFF
CDR3nt: TGTGCCAGCAGCTTGGTCGGGGGACGGAGCACCGGGGAGCTGTTTTTT

abundance: NA
v_gene: TRBV5-1
j_gene: TRBJ2-3
d_gene: TRBD2
CDR3aa: CASNLRLASDTQYF
CDR3nt: TGCGCCAGCAACCTTCGACTAGCGTCAGATACGCAGTATTTT